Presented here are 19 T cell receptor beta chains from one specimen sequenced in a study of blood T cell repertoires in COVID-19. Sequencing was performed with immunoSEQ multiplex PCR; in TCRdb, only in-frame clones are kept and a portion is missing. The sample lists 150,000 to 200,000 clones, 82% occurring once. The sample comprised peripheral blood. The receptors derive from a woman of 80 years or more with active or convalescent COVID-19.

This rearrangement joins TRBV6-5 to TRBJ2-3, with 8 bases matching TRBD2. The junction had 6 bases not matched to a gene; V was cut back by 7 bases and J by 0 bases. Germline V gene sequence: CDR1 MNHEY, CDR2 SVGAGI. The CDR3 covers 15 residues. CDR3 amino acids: CASTVAGSSTDTQYF. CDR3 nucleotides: TGTGCCAGCACGGTAGCGGGATCTAGCACAGATACGCAGTATTTT.

This CDR3 is CASSFPLHPSTDTQYF. The CDR3 DNA sequence: TGTGCCAGCAGCTTTCCCTTACACCCTAGCACAGATACGCAGTATTTT. V and J are TRBV5-6 and TRBJ2-3; no definite D call. This CDR3 spans 16 amino acids. V lost 2 bases and J lost 0, with 13 bases in between. CDR1 and CDR2 (germline): SGHDT, YYEEEE.

The CDR3 protein is CASSLGSSGRFDEQFF. The CDR3 DNA follows: TGTGCCAGCAGCTTAGGAAGTAGCGGGAGGTTCGATGAGCAGTTCTTC. J is TRBJ2-1 and V is TRBV7-6; 10 nucleotides match TRBD2. Germline-derived CDR1 and CDR2 are SGHVS and FNYEAQ. This CDR3 contains 16 residues. V trimming: 1 base; J trimming: 8 bases; junction bases outside the gene matches: 8.

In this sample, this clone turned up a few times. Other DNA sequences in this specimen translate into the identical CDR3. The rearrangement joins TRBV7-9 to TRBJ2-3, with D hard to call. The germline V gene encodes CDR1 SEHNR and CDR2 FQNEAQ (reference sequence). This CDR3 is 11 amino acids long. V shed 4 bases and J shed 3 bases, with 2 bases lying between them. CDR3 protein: CASSSTDTQYF. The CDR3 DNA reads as TGTGCCAGCAGCTCTACAGATACGCAGTATTTT.

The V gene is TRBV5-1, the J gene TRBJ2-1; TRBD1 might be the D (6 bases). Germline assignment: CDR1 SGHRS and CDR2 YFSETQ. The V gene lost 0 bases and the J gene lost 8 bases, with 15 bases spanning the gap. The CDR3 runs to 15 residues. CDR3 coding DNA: TGCGCCAGCAGCTTGGGGGCAGGGGATGGAGATGAGCAGTTCTTC. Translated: CASSLGAGDGDEQFF.

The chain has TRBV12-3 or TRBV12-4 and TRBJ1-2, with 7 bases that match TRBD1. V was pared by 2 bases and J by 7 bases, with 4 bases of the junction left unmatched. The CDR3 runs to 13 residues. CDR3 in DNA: TGTGCCAGCAGTTTACTCAGGGGGTCTGGCTACACCTTC. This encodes CASSLLRGSGYTF.

The CDR3 sequence: CASREGGAHTEAFF. The CDR3 DNA reads TGTGCCAGCAGGGAGGGGGGGGCCCACACTGAAGCTTTCTTT. V usage is TRBV28 and J usage is TRBJ1-1; D possibly corresponds to TRBD1 (6 bases). The germline V gene encodes CDR1 MDHEN and CDR2 SYDVKM. The ends were cut back, 6 bases at V and 3 bases at J, with 14 bases in the middle. The length of the CDR3 is 14 residues.

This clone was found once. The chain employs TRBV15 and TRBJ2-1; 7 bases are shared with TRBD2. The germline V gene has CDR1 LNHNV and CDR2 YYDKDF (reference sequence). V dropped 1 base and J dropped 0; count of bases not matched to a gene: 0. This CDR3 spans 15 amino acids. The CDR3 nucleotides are TGTGCCACCAGCAGAGGGGGGGGCTCCTACAATGAGCAGTTCTTC. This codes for CATSRGGGSYNEQFF.

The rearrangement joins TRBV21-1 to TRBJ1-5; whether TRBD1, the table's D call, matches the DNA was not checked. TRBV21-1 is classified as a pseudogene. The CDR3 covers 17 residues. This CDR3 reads CASSKIFQGEWEQPQHF. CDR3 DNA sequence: TGTGCCAGCAGCAAAATATTTCAGGGGGAATGGGAACAGCCCCAGCATTTT.

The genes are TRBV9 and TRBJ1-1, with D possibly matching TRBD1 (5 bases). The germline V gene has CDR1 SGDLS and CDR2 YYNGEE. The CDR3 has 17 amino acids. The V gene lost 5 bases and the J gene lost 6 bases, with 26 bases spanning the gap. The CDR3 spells CASSPLAPGAVRPEAFF. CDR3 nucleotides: TGTGCCAGCAGTCCCCTCGCCCCTGGGGCAGTTCGCCCTGAAGCTTTCTTT. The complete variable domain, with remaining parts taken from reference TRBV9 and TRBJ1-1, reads DSGVTQTPKHLITATGQRVTLRCSPRSGDLSVYWYQQSLDQGLQFLIQYYNGEERAKGNILERFSAQQFPDLHSELNLSSLELGDSALYFCASSPLAPGAVRPEAFFGQGTRLTVV.

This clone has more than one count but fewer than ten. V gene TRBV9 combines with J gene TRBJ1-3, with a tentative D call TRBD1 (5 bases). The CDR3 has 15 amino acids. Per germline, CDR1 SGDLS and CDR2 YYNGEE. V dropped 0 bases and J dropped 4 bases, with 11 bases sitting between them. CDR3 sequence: CASSVAREGGNTIYF. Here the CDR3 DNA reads TGTGCCAGCAGCGTAGCCAGGGAGGGAGGAAACACCATATATTTT.

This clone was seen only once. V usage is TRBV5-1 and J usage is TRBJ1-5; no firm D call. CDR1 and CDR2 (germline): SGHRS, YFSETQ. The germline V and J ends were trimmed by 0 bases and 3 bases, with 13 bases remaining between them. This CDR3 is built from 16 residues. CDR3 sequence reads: CASSLGSGEPNQPQHF. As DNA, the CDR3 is TGCGCCAGCAGCTTGGGGTCAGGTGAACCCAATCAGCCCCAGCATTTT.

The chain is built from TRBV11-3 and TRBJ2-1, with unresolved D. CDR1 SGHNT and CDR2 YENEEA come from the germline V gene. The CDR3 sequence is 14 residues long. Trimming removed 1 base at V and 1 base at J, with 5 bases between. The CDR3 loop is CASSLGSSYNEQFF. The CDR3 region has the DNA TGTGCCAGCAGCTTAGGTTCGTCCTACAATGAGCAGTTCTTC.

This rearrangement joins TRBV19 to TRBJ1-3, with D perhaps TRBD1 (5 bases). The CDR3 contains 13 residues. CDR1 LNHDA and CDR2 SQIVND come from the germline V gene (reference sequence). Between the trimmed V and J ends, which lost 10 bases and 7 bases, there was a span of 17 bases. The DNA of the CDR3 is TGTGCCATTTCCTCGGGGGTATGGAACACCATATATTTT. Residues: CAISSGVWNTIYF.

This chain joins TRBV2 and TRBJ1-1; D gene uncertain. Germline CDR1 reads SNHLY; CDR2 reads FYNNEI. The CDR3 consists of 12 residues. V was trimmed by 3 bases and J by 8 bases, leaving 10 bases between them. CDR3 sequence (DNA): TGTGCCAGCAGTGAGGAAACGGAGGAAGCTTTCTTT. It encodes CASSEETEEAFF. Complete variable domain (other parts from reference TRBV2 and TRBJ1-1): EPEVTQTPSHQVTQMGQEVILRCVPISNHLYFYWYRQILGQKVEFLVSFYNNEISEKSEIFDDQFSVERPDGSNFTLKIRSTKLEDSAMYFCASSEETEEAFFGQGTRLTVV.

The CDR3 sequence: CATSRDSDYEQFF. The CDR3 nucleotides read TGTGCCACCAGCAGAGATTCGGACTATGAGCAGTTCTTC. This rearrangement joins TRBV15 to TRBJ2-1; a weak D match, TRBD2 (5 bases). Germline CDR1 LNHNV, CDR2 YYDKDF (reference sequence). This CDR3 is built from 13 residues. V was clipped by 0 bases and J by 8 bases, with 8 bases between them.

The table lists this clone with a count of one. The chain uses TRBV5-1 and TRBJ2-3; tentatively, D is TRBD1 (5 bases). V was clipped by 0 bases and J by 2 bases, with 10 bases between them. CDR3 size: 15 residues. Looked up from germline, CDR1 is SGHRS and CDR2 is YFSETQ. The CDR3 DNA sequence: TGCGCCAGCAGCTTGGGGACAACTTACACAGATACGCAGTATTTT. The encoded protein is CASSLGTTYTDTQYF. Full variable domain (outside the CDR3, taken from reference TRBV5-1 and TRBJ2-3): KAGVTQTPRYLIKTRGQQVTLSCSPISGHRSVSWYQQTPGQGLQFLFEYFSETQRNKGNFPGRFSGRQFSNSRSEMNVSTLELGDSALYLCASSLGTTYTDTQYFGPGTRLTVL.

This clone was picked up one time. CDR3 sequence (DNA): TGTGCCAGCAGCCCCCGACTAGCGGGAGGGCGAGAGACCCAGTACTTC. Its protein is CASSPRLAGGRETQYF. The gene calls are TRBV11-2 and TRBJ2-5; 14 bases match TRBD2. The CDR3 has 16 amino acids. Germline trimming cut 5 bases from V and 4 bases from J; bases unmatched to any gene: 6. The germline gives CDR1 SGHAT, CDR2 FQNNGV.

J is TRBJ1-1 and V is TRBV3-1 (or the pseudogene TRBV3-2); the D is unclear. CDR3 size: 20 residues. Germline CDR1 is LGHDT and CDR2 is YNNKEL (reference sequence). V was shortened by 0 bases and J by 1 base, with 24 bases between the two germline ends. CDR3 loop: CASSQDLSSVKRVQNTEAFF. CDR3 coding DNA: TGTGCCAGCAGCCAAGATTTAAGCTCAGTCAAACGGGTCCAGAACACTGAAGCTTTCTTT.